This T cell receptor (beta chain) comes out of a study of blood T cell repertoires in COVID-19. V gave up 4 bases and J gave up 3 bases, with 12 bases separating them. The CDR3 is 13 amino acids. CDR1 and CDR2 (germline): GTSNPN, SVGIG (reference sequence). Cohort allocation depended upon clinical history that participants reported. Only in-frame clones appear in the TCRdb table, and some are missing; sequencing was by immunoSEQ multiplex PCR. Found here are about 230,000 clones, approximately 84% of them singletons; the top ten hold around 15%. The chain carries TRBV30 and TRBJ1-1; D might be TRBD1 (5 bases). The sequenced sample consisted of PBMCs or T cells enriched from blood (not recorded which). The TCR sequence derives from a man younger than 35 who had recovered from COVID-19. The CDR3 DNA sequence: TGTGCCTGGACCACTGACAGAGACACTGAAGCTTTCTTT. It yields the protein CAWTTDRDTEAFF.